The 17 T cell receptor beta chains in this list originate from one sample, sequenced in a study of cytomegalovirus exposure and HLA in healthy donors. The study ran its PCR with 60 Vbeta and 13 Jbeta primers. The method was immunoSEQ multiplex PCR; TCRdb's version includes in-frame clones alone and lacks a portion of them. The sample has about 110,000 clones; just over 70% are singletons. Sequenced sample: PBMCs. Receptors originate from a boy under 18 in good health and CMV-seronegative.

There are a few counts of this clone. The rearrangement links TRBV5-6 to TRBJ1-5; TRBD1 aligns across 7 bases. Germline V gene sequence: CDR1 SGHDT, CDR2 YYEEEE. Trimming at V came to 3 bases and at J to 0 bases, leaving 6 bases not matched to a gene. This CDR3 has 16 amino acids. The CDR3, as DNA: TGTGCCAGCAGCTCGACAGGGCTGAATAGCAATCAGCCCCAGCATTTT. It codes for CASSSTGLNSNQPQHF.

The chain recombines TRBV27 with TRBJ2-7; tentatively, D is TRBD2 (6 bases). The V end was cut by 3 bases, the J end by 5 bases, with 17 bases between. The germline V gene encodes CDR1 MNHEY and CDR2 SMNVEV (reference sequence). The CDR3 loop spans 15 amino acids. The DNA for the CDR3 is TGTGCCAGCAGTTTCGGAGGGGAAGGGTTGCACGAGCAGTACTTC. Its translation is CASSFGGEGLHEQYF.

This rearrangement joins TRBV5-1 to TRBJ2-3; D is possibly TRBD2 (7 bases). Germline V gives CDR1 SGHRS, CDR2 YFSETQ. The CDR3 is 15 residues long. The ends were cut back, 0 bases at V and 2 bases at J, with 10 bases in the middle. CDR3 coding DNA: TGCGCCAGCAGCTTGGAGGCGGGGGCCACAGATACGCAGTATTTT. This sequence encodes CASSLEAGATDTQYF.

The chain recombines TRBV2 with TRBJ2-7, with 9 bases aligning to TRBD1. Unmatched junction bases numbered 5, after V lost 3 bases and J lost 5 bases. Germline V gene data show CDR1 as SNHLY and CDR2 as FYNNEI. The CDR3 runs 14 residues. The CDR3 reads CASSEGTGSDEQYF. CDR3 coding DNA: TGTGCCAGCAGTGAGGGGACAGGGTCCGACGAGCAGTACTTC.

In nucleotides, the CDR3 is TGTGCCAGCAGTTTTGAGACAGGGGGCACTGAAGCTTTCTTT. Translation gives CASSFETGGTEAFF. The chain recombines TRBV28 with TRBJ1-1, with 9 bases aligning to TRBD1. Germline V lookup: CDR1 MDHEN, CDR2 SYDVKM. The junction had 3 bases not matched to a gene; V was cut back by 3 bases and J by 4 bases. The CDR3 is 14 residues long. Full variable domain (rest looked up from reference TRBV28 and TRBJ1-1): DVKVTQSSRYLVKRTGEKVFLECVQDMDHENMFWYRQDPGLGLRLIYFSYDVKMKEKGDIPEGYSVSREKKERFSLILESASTNQTSMYLCASSFETGGTEAFFGQGTRLTVV.

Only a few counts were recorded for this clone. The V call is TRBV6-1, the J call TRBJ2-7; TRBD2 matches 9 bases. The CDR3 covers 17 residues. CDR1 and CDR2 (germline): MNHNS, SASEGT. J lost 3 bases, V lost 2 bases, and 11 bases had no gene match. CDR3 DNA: TGTGCCAGCAGTGAAAGGTTCCTAGCGGGGAGTATCTACGAGCAGTACTTC. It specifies CASSERFLAGSIYEQYF.

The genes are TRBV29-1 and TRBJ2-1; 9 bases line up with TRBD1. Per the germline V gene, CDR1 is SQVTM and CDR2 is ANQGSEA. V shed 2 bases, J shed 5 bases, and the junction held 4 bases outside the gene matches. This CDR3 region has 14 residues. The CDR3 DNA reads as TGCAGCGTTGAATCCGGGACAGGGAACAATGAGCAGTTCTTC. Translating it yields CSVESGTGNNEQFF.

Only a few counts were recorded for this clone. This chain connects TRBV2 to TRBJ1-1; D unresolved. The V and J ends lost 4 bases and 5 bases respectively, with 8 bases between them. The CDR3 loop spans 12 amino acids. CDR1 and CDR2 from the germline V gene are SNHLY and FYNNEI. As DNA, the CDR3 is TGTGCCAGCAGTGTCGCGGGGACTGAAGCTTTCTTT. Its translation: CASSVAGTEAFF.

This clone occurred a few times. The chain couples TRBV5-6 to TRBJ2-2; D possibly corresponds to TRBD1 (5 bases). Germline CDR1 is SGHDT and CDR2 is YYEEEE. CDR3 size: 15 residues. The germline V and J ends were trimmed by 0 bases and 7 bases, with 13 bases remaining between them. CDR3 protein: CASSLGHPRGGELFF. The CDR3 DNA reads TGTGCCAGCAGCTTGGGACACCCTAGGGGCGGGGAGCTGTTTTTT.

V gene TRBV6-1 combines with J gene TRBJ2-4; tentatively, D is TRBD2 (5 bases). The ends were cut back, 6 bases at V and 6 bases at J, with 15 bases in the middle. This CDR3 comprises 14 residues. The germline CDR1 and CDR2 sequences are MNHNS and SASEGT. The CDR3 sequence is CASSQITSPNIQYF. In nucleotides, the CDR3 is TGTGCCAGCAGCCAAATCACTAGTCCAAACATTCAGTACTTC.

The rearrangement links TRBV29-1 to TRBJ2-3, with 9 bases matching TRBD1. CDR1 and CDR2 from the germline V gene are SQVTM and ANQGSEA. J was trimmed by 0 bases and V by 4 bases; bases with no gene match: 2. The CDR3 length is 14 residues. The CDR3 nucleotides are TGCAGCGTTGTGGGACAGGGTAGCACAGATACGCAGTATTTT. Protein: CSVVGQGSTDTQYF.

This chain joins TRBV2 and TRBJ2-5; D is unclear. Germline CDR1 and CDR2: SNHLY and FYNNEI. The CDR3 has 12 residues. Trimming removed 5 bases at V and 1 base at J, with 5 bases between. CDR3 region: CASSRGQETQYF. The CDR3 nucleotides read TGTGCCAGCAGTCGAGGCCAAGAGACCCAGTACTTC.

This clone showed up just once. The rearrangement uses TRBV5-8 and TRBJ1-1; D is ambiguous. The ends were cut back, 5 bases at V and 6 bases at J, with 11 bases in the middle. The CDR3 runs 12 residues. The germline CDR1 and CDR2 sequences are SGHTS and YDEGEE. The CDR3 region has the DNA TGTGCCAGCAGGGCAGAGGAAGCTGAAGCTTTCTTT. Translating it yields CASRAEEAEAFF.

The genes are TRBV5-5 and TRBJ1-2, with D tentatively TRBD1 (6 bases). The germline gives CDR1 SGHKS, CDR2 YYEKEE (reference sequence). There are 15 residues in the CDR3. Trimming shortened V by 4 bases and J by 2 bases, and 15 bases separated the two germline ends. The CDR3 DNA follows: TGTGCCAGCAGCGCCCGGGGGGCGCCCAACTATGGCTACACCTTC. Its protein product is CASSARGAPNYGYTF.

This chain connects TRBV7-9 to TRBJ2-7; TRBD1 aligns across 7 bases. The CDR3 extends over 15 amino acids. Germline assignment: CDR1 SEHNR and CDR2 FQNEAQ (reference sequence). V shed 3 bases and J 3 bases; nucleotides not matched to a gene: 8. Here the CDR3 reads CASSLAGTEVYEQYF. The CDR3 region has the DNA TGTGCCAGCAGCTTGGCCGGGACAGAAGTCTACGAGCAGTACTTC.

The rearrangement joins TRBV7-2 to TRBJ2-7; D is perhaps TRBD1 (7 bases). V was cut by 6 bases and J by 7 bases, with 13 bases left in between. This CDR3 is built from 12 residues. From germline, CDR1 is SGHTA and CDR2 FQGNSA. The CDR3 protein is CASSVQGGEQYF. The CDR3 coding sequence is TGTGCCAGCAGTGTGCAGGGGGGAGAGCAGTACTTC.

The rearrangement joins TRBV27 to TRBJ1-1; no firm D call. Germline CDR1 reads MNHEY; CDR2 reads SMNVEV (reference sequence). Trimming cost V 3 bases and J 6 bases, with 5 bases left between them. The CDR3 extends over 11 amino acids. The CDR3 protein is CASSLGAEAFF. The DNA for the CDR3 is TGTGCCAGCAGTTTGGGAGCTGAAGCTTTCTTT.